Sequencing of this T cell receptor (beta chain) was carried out in a study of T cell responses to AZD1222 COVID-19 vaccine (dated by TCRdb to 2020 to 2022). About the investigation overall: A total of about 250 trial participants underwent TCR sequencing, of whom more than 200 had received two doses of AZD1222 and about 25 had received two doses of the MenACWY control vaccine. Enrollment into the trials was organized by age into subgroups of 18-55, 56-69 and 70-plus years, and those subgroups contained around 150, 28 and 57 TCR-sequenced participants, respectively. Summary of the overall study and its limitations: Conclusions about previously exposed vaccinees were limited because only six AZD1222 recipients were SARS-CoV-2 seropositive at baseline. Because no samples from the day 14 peak response were available, repertoires could be characterized only after the peak T cell response. CD4 TCRs associated with the vaccine covered the entire spike protein, and the dominant responses were in regions 160-218 and 743-854. Participants were mostly white British and included more females than males, and it was suggested by the authors that clonal diversity may have been underestimated. Reportedly, close to half of the unique spike-specific TCRs recognized epitopes lying outside the regions that are mutated in the B.1.351 and B.1.1.7 variants. After two AZD1222 doses, both the breadth and the depth of spike-specific TCRs were significantly higher than at day 0 and than in MenACWY recipients. In the small 56-69-year group, the increase in depth fell short of significance, most likely because of low power.

The CDR3 regions of human TCRbeta chains were analyzed by immunosequencing. The source study handled its data this way. TCRs in the repertoires were compared against a reference library of SARS-CoV-2-specific TCRs that had been generated with the MIRA antigen-specificity platform. Breadth was defined as the fraction of unique TCRs that were SARS-CoV-2-associated, and depth was defined as the fraction of total T cells that were SARS-CoV-2-associated. Using the MIRA data, every spike-specific TCR was mapped to the spike region that the TCR reacted to and assigned to either a CD4 or a CD8 class. Log10-transformed breadth and depth values were compared by one-way ANOVA with Sidak's multiple comparisons tests. TCRdb took this table from immuneACCESS and kept in-frame rearrangements with V and J called. Such tables lack part of the clones; where checked against another copy, unresolved V genes explain under half of the gap, and the rest is unexplained. From that table come the V and J calls and clone size; the DNA was used to work out D and trimming. Present in this sample are roughly 85,000 clones, approximately 90% of which were seen just once. The ten biggest clones cover 2.5% to 4% of the sample.

With regard to this clone: The target of this receptor is not known. Per-nucleotide qualities are absent, and no much larger clonotype sits a single base away.

V and J lose 5 bases and 8 bases, and a span of 7 bases separates them. Inclusive of the bounding cysteine and phenylalanine, the CDR3 is 11 residues long. The entry retains the CDR3 DNA only, 33 bases that are in frame from base 1. CDR1 SGHTA and CDR2 FQGNSA were looked up in the germline V gene. Taken with the paper, the label for time point translates to: about 28 days (+/-7) after the second vaccine dose. Because spike-specific TCR depth and breadth did not differ between the two schedules, AZD1222 recipients who got a second dose at roughly 4 weeks were pooled with those who got a second dose at roughly 12 weeks. The vaccinee samples were drawn from two UK trials, COV001 and COV002, one of which was a single-blind randomized controlled phase 2/3 trial testing AZD1222 (ChAdOx1 nCoV-19) in healthy adults. For TCRbeta chain sequencing, PBMC samples were collected from trial participants at day 0 and at day 28 after the second dose.

The clonotype was recovered from an adult who received the AZD1222 COVID-19 vaccine. The source was peripheral blood, collected 28 days after the second AZD1222 dose. The V and J genes are TRBV7-2 and TRBJ2-1; a confident D gene designation cannot be given. The nucleotides read TGTGCCAGCAGCCCCCTTGATGAGCAGTTCTTC. This yields the protein CASSPLDEQFF.